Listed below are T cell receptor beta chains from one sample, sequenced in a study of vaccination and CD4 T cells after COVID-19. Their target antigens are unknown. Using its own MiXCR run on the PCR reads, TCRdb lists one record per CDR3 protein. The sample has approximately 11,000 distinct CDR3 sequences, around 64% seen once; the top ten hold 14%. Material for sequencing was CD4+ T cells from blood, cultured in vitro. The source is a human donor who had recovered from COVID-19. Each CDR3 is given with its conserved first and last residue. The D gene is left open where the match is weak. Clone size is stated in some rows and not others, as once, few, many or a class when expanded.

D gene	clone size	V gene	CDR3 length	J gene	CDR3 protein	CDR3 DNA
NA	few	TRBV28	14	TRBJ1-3	CASSPGRVGNTIYF	TGTGCCAGCAGTCCTGGCAGGGTTGGAAACACCATATATTTT
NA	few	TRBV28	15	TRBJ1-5	CASSLLGRSNQPQHF	TGTGCCAGCAGTTTACTGGGTAGAAGCAATCAGCCCCAGCATTTT
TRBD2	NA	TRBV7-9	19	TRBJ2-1	CASSSSTSGRTSSYNEQFF	TGTGCCAGCAGCTCCTCGACTAGCGGGAGGACGAGCTCCTACAATGAGCAGTTCTTC
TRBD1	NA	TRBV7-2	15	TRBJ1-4	CASSEFGQGFEKLFF	TGTGCCAGCAGCGAATTCGGACAGGGCTTTGAAAAACTGTTTTTT
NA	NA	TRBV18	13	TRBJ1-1	CASSPPPNTEAFF	TGTGCCAGCTCACCACCGCCGAACACTGAAGCTTTCTTT
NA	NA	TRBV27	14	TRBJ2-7	CASSPPGKPYEQYF	TGTGCCAGCAGCCCCCCAGGGAAGCCCTACGAGCAGTACTTC
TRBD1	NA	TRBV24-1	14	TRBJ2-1	CATGGTGGNNEQFF	TGTGCCACCGGAGGGACAGGGGGGAACAATGAGCAGTTCTTC
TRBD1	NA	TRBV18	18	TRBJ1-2	CASSPLKGATGGFYGYTF	TGTGCCAGCTCACCATTGAAAGGAGCTACAGGGGGCTTCTATGGCTACACCTTC
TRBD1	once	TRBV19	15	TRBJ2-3	CASRKQGAGTDTQYF	TGTGCCAGCAGAAAGCAGGGGGCGGGTACAGATACGCAGTATTTT
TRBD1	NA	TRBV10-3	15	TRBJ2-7	CAISEFPGGKNEQYF	TGTGCCATCAGTGAGTTCCCAGGGGGCAAGAACGAGCAGTACTTC
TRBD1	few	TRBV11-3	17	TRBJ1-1	CASSLETGGAIDTEAFF	TGTGCCAGCAGCTTAGAAACAGGGGGCGCGATTGACACTGAAGCTTTCTTT
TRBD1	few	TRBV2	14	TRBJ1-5	CASSGTGGLQPQHF	TGTGCCAGCAGTGGGACAGGGGGCCTTCAGCCCCAGCATTTT
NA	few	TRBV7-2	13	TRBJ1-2	CASSFIRGLGYTF	TGTGCCAGCAGCTTCATAAGGGGACTTGGCTACACCTTC
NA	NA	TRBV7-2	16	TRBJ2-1	CASSLAAPASYNEQFF	TGTGCCAGCAGCTTAGCGGCACCCGCTTCATACAATGAGCAGTTCTTC
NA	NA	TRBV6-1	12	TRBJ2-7	CASKQGTDEQYF	TGTGCCAGCAAACAGGGAACGGACGAGCAGTACTTC
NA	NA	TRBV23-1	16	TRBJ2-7	CASNAYPGRSSYEQYF	TGCGCCAGCAATGCATATCCGGGCAGGAGCTCCTACGAGCAGTACTTC
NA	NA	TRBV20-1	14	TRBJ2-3	CSARRLARGYTQYF	TGCAGTGCTAGAAGGCTAGCGAGGGGGTATACGCAGTATTTT
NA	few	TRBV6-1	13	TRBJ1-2	CASSEAAGDGYTF	TGTGCCAGCAGTGAAGCGGCAGGGGACGGCTACACCTTC
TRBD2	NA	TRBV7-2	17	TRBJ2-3	CASSPLGTSGSIDTQYF	TGTGCCAGCAGCCCACTCGGGACTAGCGGGAGTATAGATACGCAGTATTTT
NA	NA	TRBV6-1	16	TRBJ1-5	CASRPDPLTSNQPQHF	TGTGCCAGCAGGCCGGACCCCCTTACTAGCAATCAGCCCCAGCATTTT
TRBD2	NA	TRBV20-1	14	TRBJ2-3	CSAPPGGPTDTQYF	TGCAGTGCTCCGCCGGGGGGGCCGACAGATACGCAGTATTTT
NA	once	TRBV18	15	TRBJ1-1	CASSLEGRPNTEAFF	TGTGCCAGCTCACTAGAGGGACGTCCGAACACTGAAGCTTTCTTT
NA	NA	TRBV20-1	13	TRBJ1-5	CSASSQRHQPQHF	TGCAGTGCTAGCAGTCAGAGGCATCAGCCCCAGCATTTT
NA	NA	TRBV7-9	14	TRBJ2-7	CASSLVGAGSEQYF	TGTGCCAGCAGCTTAGTGGGGGCAGGGAGCGAGCAGTACTTC
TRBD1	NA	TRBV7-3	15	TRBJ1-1	CASSQRQGKDTEAFF	TGTGCCAGCAGCCAAAGACAGGGGAAGGACACTGAAGCTTTCTTT
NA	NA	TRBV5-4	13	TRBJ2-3	CASTRGQSDTQYF	TGTGCCAGCACCCGGGGGCAGTCAGATACGCAGTATTTT
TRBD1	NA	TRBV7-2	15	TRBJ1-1	CASSPDRGRYTEAFF	TGTGCCAGCAGCCCCGACAGGGGGCGATACACTGAAGCTTTCTTT
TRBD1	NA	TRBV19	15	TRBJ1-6	CASSTLSGQNSPLHF	TGTGCCAGTAGTACCTTATCGGGACAGAATTCACCCCTCCACTTT
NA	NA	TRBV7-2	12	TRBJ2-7	CASSLKGYEQYF	TGTGCCAGCAGCTTAAAGGGCTACGAGCAGTACTTC
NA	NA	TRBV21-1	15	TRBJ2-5	CASSKRGLAGAVPYF	TGTGCCAGCAGCAAGAGGGGACTAGCGGGAGCCGTTCCGTACTTC
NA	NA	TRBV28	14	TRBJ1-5	CASSLGGGNQPQHF	TGTGCCAGCAGTTTGGGGGGTGGCAATCAGCCCCAGCATTTT
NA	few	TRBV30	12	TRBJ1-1	CASTRLNTEAFF	TGTGCCTCCACCCGCCTGAACACTGAAGCTTTCTTT
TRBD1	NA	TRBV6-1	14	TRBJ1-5	CASRGTGAGQPQHF	TGTGCCAGCAGGGGGACAGGGGCAGGTCAGCCCCAGCATTTT
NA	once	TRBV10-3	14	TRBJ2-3	CAISVGAGQDTQYF	TGTGCCATCAGTGTCGGGGCTGGGCAAGATACGCAGTATTTT
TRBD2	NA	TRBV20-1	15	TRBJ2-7	CSARHSGGPIHEQYF	TGCAGTGCTAGACATTCGGGAGGGCCGATCCACGAGCAGTACTTC
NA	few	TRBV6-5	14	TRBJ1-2	CASSSSTGLYGYTF	TGTGCCAGCAGCTCCTCGACGGGACTCTATGGCTACACCTTC
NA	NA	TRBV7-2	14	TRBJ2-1	CASSPVRGYNEQFF	TGTGCCAGCAGCCCGGTACGAGGTTACAATGAGCAGTTCTTC
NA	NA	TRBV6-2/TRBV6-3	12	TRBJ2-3	CASSYRADTQYF	TGTGCCAGCAGTTACAGGGCAGATACGCAGTATTTT
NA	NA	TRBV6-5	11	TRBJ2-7	CASSYSGEQYF	TGTGCCAGCAGTTACTCAGGCGAGCAGTACTTC
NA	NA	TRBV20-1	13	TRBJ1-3	CSAREGGGNTIYF	TGCAGTGCTAGAGAAGGGGGGGGAAACACCATATATTTT
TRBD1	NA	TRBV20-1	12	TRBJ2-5	CSAVTGGETQYF	TGCAGTGCCGTAACAGGGGGAGAGACCCAGTACTTC
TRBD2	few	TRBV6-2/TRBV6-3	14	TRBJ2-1	CASSNSGTANEQFF	TGTGCCAGCAGTAATAGCGGGACCGCCAATGAGCAGTTCTTC
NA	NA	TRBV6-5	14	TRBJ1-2	CASSYSKGLDGYTF	TGTGCCAGCAGTTACTCGAAGGGTCTTGATGGCTACACCTTC
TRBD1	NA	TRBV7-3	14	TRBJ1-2	CASSLQGQGYGYTF	TGTGCCAGCAGCCTTCAGGGACAGGGATATGGCTACACCTTC
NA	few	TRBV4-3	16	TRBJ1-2	CASSQDWGRDNYGYTF	TGCGCCAGCAGCCAAGATTGGGGAAGGGATAACTATGGCTACACCTTC
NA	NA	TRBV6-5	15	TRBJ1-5	CASSSTARSNQPQHF	TGTGCCAGCAGTTCCACAGCGAGGAGCAATCAGCCCCAGCATTTT
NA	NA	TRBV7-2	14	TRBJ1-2	CASSLGSGPYGYTF	TGTGCCAGCAGCTTAGGGTCCGGTCCCTATGGCTACACCTTC
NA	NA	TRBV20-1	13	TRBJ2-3	CSAEWAGTDTQYF	TGCAGTGCGGAGTGGGCGGGCACAGATACGCAGTATTTT
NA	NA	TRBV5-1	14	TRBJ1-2	CASSVDSAQPGYTF	TGCGCCAGCAGCGTGGACAGTGCCCAACCCGGCTACACCTTC